The entry below describes one TCR beta chain. Its antigen has not been determined. Base qualities are not provided; no much larger clone lies one nucleotide away. CD8 naive samples were obtained by positive selection for CCR7 among CD45RO-negative cells, yielding a CD45RA+CCR7+ population from which TemRA cells were excluded. Donors were healthy HIV-negative adults with no recently reported acute infections or vaccinations. All donors were Caucasian adults living in Nashville, Tennessee, USA. After blood collection by leukapheresis, PBMCs were isolated using Ficoll-Histopaque density gradient centrifugation and then cryopreserved in the vapor phase of liquid nitrogen. Analytical flow cytometry was used to check the purity and quantity of every magnetically sorted T cell population. Genomic DNA was isolated from every sorted fraction and measured by UV absorbance on a Nanodrop 2000c. V loses 4 bases, J loses 2 bases, and the germline ends lie 22 bases apart. Including cysteine and phenylalanine, the CDR3 has 18 amino acids. Only the CDR3 DNA stays, 54 bases, in frame from base 1. Looking up the germline V gene (reference sequence) yields CDR1 SEHNR and CDR2 FQNEAQ.

This sample stems from a study of shared clonotypes between healthy human individuals (dated by TCRdb to the early 2020s). Regarding the study in general: The cohort comprised a couple of women and a few men aged 18 to 49 years. For each donor, CD4 naive and CD4 memory were each run on three plates, CD8 naive on two plates, and CD8 memory on one plate. Blood TCR repertoires of about 5 healthy adults were deeply sequenced to estimate repertoire size and the extent of clonotype sharing between individuals. To increase sequencing depth and limit assay-specific biases, TCR repertoire library preparation and sequencing were carried out by different laboratories using diverse techniques. Between about 0.8 and 9 billion PBMCs per donor were obtained by leukapheresis.

Using the deep immunoSEQ assay, multiplex PCR amplified TCR CDR3 regions from genomic DNA. For each cell subset, the extracted genomic DNA was distributed evenly across all wells of several immunoSEQ 96-well plates, and each plate served as one replicate. For sorted subsets, each replicate PCR was loaded with 200 ng genomic DNA, equivalent to 25,000 to 35,000 T cell genomes. Purified libraries were quantified with a Qubit 3.0 fluorometer, sized on a Bioanalyzer 2100, and re-quantified with the KAPA Library Quantification kit. A separate single-read 150-cycle Illumina NextSeq 550 flow cell was used to sequence each immunoSEQ 96-well plate. As for the original processing: The immunoSEQ output contained only junctional sequences without quality scores, so filtering could not match that applied to full-length reads. Sequences were annotated with PyIR, a Python wrapper for IgBLAST v1.9, using IMGT germline references to assign V/J genes and CDR3. Reads were filtered out if the reads had weak V/J assignments (E-value above 1e-6), no CDR3, stop codons, out-of-frame junctions, or ambiguous translated residues. V3J clonotypes were defined as sequences sharing an identical inferred V gene, J gene, and CDR3 amino acid sequence. To compute the percentage overlap between repertoires, the number of shared unique clonotypes was divided by the size of the smaller repertoire. Repertoire richness was assessed with RTK rarefaction, the Chao1 estimator, and Recon v2.1 estimates of unobserved clonotypes. Generation probabilities for all TCRbeta clonotypes obtained by the gDNA method from a handful of donors were computed using OLGA. This is the immuneACCESS table as TCRdb keeps it, with only in-frame sequences that have V and J called. A part of the clones is gone; compared with another copy, unresolved V genes explain less than half, and the rest is unexplained. V, J and clone size were drawn from that table, and D and trimming were deduced from the DNA. The sample profile shows around 1,900,000 clones; 85% to 95% of them were found once. Together, the top ten hold under 2% of the sample.

General study outcomes and caveats: Rarefaction of sorted-subset datasets indicated incomplete sequencing despite the large sequencing depth. Based on pairwise subsampling, the degree of clonotype sharing among donors was expected to be affected by sequencing depth. Naive subsets generally had larger estimated clonotype richness than memory subsets did. About 4.5% of naive CD4, 3.5% of naive CD8, about 2.1% of memory CD4, and 0.35% to 0.5% of memory CD8 clonotypes were shared across several donors. Compared with non-shared clonotypes, the clonotypes found in all four sorted-subset donors had higher generation probabilities. Sampling was limited to blood, and TCR repertoires in tissue likely differ from TCR repertoires in blood. The small number of donors limited the genetic and exposure-history diversity represented.

This sequence was found in a man aged 18 to 29 in good health. Some clones in this sample may be carry-over from other donors' samples. The chain is encoded by TRBV7-9 joined to TRBJ2-3, with no confident D gene call. The material sequenced was naive CD8+ T cells from PBMCs. In light of the paper, this sample's cell subset or site label describes: CD45RA+CCR7+. In nucleotide form, the sequence is TGTGCCAGCAGCTCCCCGATGGAAGTGGTGTTTTCCACAGATACGCAGTATTTT. This encodes CASSSPMEVVFSTDTQYF.